This T cell receptor (beta chain) comes out of a study of T cell responses to AZD1222 COVID-19 vaccine. Broader study findings: Only six AZD1222 recipients tested seropositive at baseline. Spike as a whole was targeted by vaccine-associated CD4 TCRs, dominant at 160-218 and 743-854. Unmutated variant regions are reportedly the target of nearly half of TCRs that are spike-specific.

The ends were cut back, 3 bases at V and 6 bases at J, with 6 bases in the middle. Germline V CDR1 and CDR2: SQVTM, ANQGSEA. The CDR3 runs to 11 residues. Profiling relied on immunoSEQ multiplex PCR, and the TCRdb table lists in-frame clones only, not all of them. The sample shows 95,000 to 110,000 clones, 75% to 95% of them seen only once. Pooled samples include second doses given at about 4 or 12 weeks. Turning to this clone: Its matching antigen is unknown.

This chain joins TRBV29-1 and TRBJ2-1, with D uncertain. This receptor was taken from an adult who received the AZD1222 COVID-19 vaccine. The specimen was peripheral blood, collected 28 days after the second AZD1222 dose. CDR3 coding DNA: TGCAGCGTTGAGAAGGGCAATGAGCAGTTCTTC. It yields the protein CSVEKGNEQFF.